The 30 T cell receptor beta chains presented below share a single source sample, sequenced in a study of technical replicates of blood from several donors. The data were produced by immunoSEQ multiplex PCR, yet TCRdb's version contains in-frame clones alone and is incomplete. The sample holds some 83,000 clones, 90% to 95% seen once. Sequencing was done on a sample of T cells isolated from PBMCs. The receptors come from a human donor in good health.

This rearrangement joins TRBV7-9 to TRBJ2-7; 9 bases agree with TRBD1. Germline V gene data show CDR1 as SEHNR and CDR2 as FQNEAQ (reference sequence). The CDR3 is 14 amino acids. Losses at the gene ends were 6 bases for V and 3 bases for J; bases not matched to a gene: 6. The CDR3 DNA reads TGTGCCAGCAGTGACAGGGGGAATCACTACGAGCAGTACTTC. Protein: CASSDRGNHYEQYF.

The table lists this clone with a count of one. The chain joins TRBV19 to TRBJ2-3, with TRBD1 matching over 7 bases. Trimming took 5 bases from V and 1 from J; bases not matched to a gene: 9. CDR3 length equals 16 residues. Germline V gives CDR1 LNHDA, CDR2 SQIVND (reference sequence). The CDR3 protein is CASSPDRTGRTDTQYF. The CDR3 region has the DNA TGTGCCAGTAGTCCCGACCGGACAGGTCGCACAGATACGCAGTATTTT.

The V call is TRBV6-1, the J call TRBJ2-7, with D tentatively TRBD1 (5 bases). The V end was cut by 6 bases, the J end by 5 bases, with 17 bases between. The CDR3 has 14 residues. The V gene's germline CDR1 is MNHNS and CDR2 SASEGT. This chain's CDR3 is CASRTQTDGNEQYF. In DNA form, the CDR3 reads TGTGCCAGCAGGACCCAGACAGACGGAAACGAGCAGTACTTC.

The rearrangement joins TRBV19 to TRBJ1-3; maybe TRBD1 (6 bases). This CDR3 is built from 14 residues. CDR1 and CDR2 (germline): LNHDA, SQIVND (reference sequence). V was cut by 7 bases and J by 1 base, with 11 bases left in between. The DNA for the CDR3 is TGTGCCAGTAAAGGGGGGGCGTCTGGAAACACCATATATTTT. It specifies CASKGGASGNTIYF.

The chain joins TRBV14 to TRBJ2-1; the D gene is possibly TRBD1 (5 bases). The CDR3 sequence is 16 residues long. The V and J ends lost 1 base and 5 bases respectively, with 15 bases between them. The V gene's germline CDR1 is SGHDN and CDR2 FVKESK. CDR3 DNA sequence: TGTGCCAGCAGCCAAGCTCGGGCAGGGCCGAACAATGAGCAGTTCTTC. Amino acids: CASSQARAGPNNEQFF.

The V gene is TRBV10-1, the J gene TRBJ2-1; 9 nucleotides agree with TRBD2. Trimming cost V 5 bases and J 9 bases; bases outside gene matches: 5. The germline CDR1 and CDR2 sequences are WNHNN and SYGVQD (reference sequence). CDR3 length: 13 residues. The CDR3: CASSMGLAGEQFF. For the CDR3, the DNA is TGCGCCAGCAGTATGGGACTAGCTGGTGAGCAGTTCTTC.

The chain employs TRBV29-1 and TRBJ2-3, with 9 bases matching TRBD2. This CDR3 comprises 14 residues. V was pared by 4 bases and J by 4 bases, with 6 bases of the junction left unmatched. Germline CDR1 SQVTM, CDR2 ANQGSEA. The CDR3 sequence: CSVVTSGKPDTQYF. CDR3 DNA: TGCAGCGTTGTGACTAGCGGCAAACCAGATACGCAGTATTTT.

The chain is built from TRBV29-1 and TRBJ2-5; no reliable D call. This CDR3 has 13 amino acids. Germline V gives CDR1 SQVTM, CDR2 ANQGSEA. Trimming took off 3 bases at V and 3 bases at J, with 11 bases between the two ends. This chain's CDR3 is CSVDPGDEETQYF. The CDR3 region has the DNA TGCAGCGTTGACCCCGGTGATGAAGAGACCCAGTACTTC.

In this sample, this clone turned up once. V and J are TRBV6-1 and TRBJ2-5; D perhaps matches TRBD1 (7 bases). This CDR3 comprises 12 residues. V gave up 8 bases and J gave up 5 bases, with 12 bases separating them. Germline V CDR1 and CDR2: MNHNS, SASEGT. CDR3 coding DNA: TGTGCCAGCGTACAGGGGAGGGAGACCCAGTACTTC. It codes for CASVQGRETQYF.

CDR3 sequence: CASSHFRELVTEAFF. In DNA, the CDR3 is TGCGCCAGCAGCCATTTTAGGGAGCTGGTCACTGAAGCTTTCTTT. The chain combines TRBV23-1 with TRBJ1-1; D is uncertain. TRBV23-1 is noted as an ORF with a role that remains uncertain. The CDR3 length is 15 residues. Between the trimmed V and J ends, which lost 6 bases and 4 bases, there was a span of 18 bases.

The V call is TRBV19, the J call TRBJ1-5; possible D gene TRBD1, 5 bases. Trimming removed 1 base from V and 5 bases from J, with 9 bases in between. The CDR3 totals 14 residues. CDR1 LNHDA and CDR2 SQIVND come from the germline V gene (reference sequence). CDR3 coding DNA: TGTGCCAGTAGTATAGTGACAGCAGATCAGCCCCAGCATTTT. As protein: CASSIVTADQPQHF.

The V call is TRBV5-1, the J call TRBJ2-2; 7 positions match TRBD2. Germline CDR1 is SGHRS and CDR2 is YFSETQ. The ends lost 0 bases at V and 4 bases at J; junction bases unmatched: 3. CDR3 size: 15 residues. The CDR3 here is CASSLAAGPTGELFF. The CDR3 DNA reads TGCGCCAGCAGCTTGGCAGCGGGGCCCACCGGGGAGCTGTTTTTT. Full variable domain (rest looked up from reference TRBV5-1 and TRBJ2-2): KAGVTQTPRYLIKTRGQQVTLSCSPISGHRSVSWYQQTPGQGLQFLFEYFSETQRNKGNFPGRFSGRQFSNSRSEMNVSTLELGDSALYLCASSLAAGPTGELFFGEGSRLTVL.

The chain couples TRBV19 to TRBJ1-2, with TRBD1 as a possible D gene (6 bases). This CDR3 region has 15 residues. From germline, CDR1 is LNHDA and CDR2 SQIVND (reference sequence). V was clipped by 3 bases and J by 2 bases, with 13 bases between them. The CDR3: CASSIKQGINYGYTF. CDR3 DNA: TGTGCCAGTAGTATTAAACAGGGTATCAACTATGGCTACACCTTC.

The chain joins TRBV28 to TRBJ1-2; D gene unclear. The CDR3 is 12 residues long. Between the trimmed V and J ends, which lost 3 bases and 6 bases, there was a span of 8 bases. Germline CDR1 and CDR2: MDHEN and SYDVKM. CDR3 in amino acids: CASSLGSDGYTF. The CDR3 coding sequence is TGTGCCAGCAGTTTGGGCTCCGATGGCTACACCTTC.

The genes are TRBV18 and TRBJ2-7; D is ambiguous. V lost 4 bases and J 2 bases, leaving 15 bases between the germline ends. This CDR3 contains 15 residues. Germline V gives CDR1 KGHSH, CDR2 LQKENI. In DNA form, the CDR3 reads TGTGCCAGCTCACGTACCGGGTCCTTCACCTACGAGCAGTACTTC. Its translation is CASSRTGSFTYEQYF.

The rearrangement joins TRBV29-1 to TRBJ2-5; 8 bases match TRBD2. V lost 0 bases to trimming and J lost 5 bases; unmatched junction nucleotides: 5. CDR3 length: 14 residues. Germline CDR1 is SQVTM and CDR2 is ANQGSEA. In nucleotides, the CDR3 is TGCAGCGTTGAAGATCGGGGGGGCGGGGAGACCCAGTACTTC. This translates into CSVEDRGGGETQYF.

This sequence joins TRBV11-3 and TRBJ1-1, with D uncertain. The V and J ends lost 5 bases and 1 base respectively, with 11 bases between them. Looked up from germline, CDR1 is SGHNT and CDR2 is YENEEA. This CDR3 comprises 14 residues. The CDR3 region has the DNA TGTGCCAGCAGCGCAGGTGCTCAGAACACTGAAGCTTTCTTT. Translation gives CASSAGAQNTEAFF. The full variable domain, its missing parts supplied by reference TRBV11-3 and TRBJ1-1, is EAGVVQSPRYKIIEKKQPVAFWCNPISGHNTLYWYLQNLGQGPELLIRYENEEAVDDSQLPKDRFSAERLKGVDSTLKIQPAELGDSAVYLCASSAGAQNTEAFFGQGTRLTVV.

The V call is TRBV5-1, the J call TRBJ2-7; D is possibly TRBD2 (7 bases). CDR3 length: 14 residues. Germline assignment: CDR1 SGHRS and CDR2 YFSETQ. Trimming shortened V by 0 bases and J by 7 bases, and 14 bases separated the two germline ends. CDR3 loop: CASSLVSAGAEQYF. Written as DNA, the CDR3 is TGCGCCAGCAGCTTGGTTTCGGCGGGGGCGGAGCAGTACTTC.

The chain carries TRBV27 and TRBJ1-4; D is ambiguous. The CDR3 runs 16 residues. The germline V gene encodes CDR1 MNHEY and CDR2 SMNVEV (reference sequence). Trimming stripped 6 bases from V and 2 bases from J, with 16 bases between. CDR3 nucleotides: TGTGCCAGCAGCTACTTTGGAGGATTCACTAATGAAAAACTGTTTTTT. Its protein product is CASSYFGGFTNEKLFF.

The chain employs TRBV4-1 and TRBJ1-2, with a weak D call TRBD1 (5 bases). Germline V lookup: CDR1 MGHRA, CDR2 YSYEKL. Trimming stripped 4 bases from V and 2 bases from J, with 14 bases between. CDR3 length: 15 amino acids. The CDR3 DNA reads TGCGCCAGCAGCCCTTCACGGGACTCAAACTATGGCTACACCTTC. It encodes CASSPSRDSNYGYTF.

The chain links TRBV5-1 to TRBJ2-2; D is unresolved. Germline CDR1 is SGHRS and CDR2 is YFSETQ. This CDR3 contains 17 residues. V was pared by 4 bases and J by 4 bases, with 20 bases between. CDR3 nucleotides: TGCGCCAGCAGCCGATCCTATCATACCGAAATCACCGGGGAGCTGTTTTTT. Residues: CASSRSYHTEITGELFF.

This chain's CDR3 is CASSLRRQGNYGYTF. The CDR3 nucleotides are TGTGCCAGCAGCTTACGCAGGCAGGGCAACTATGGCTACACCTTC. The chain uses TRBV13 and TRBJ1-2; D is possibly TRBD1 (5 bases). The CDR3 contains 15 residues. CDR1 PRHDT and CDR2 FYEKMQ come from the germline V gene (reference sequence). V was clipped by 2 bases and J by 2 bases, with 12 bases between them.

V and J are TRBV4-1 and TRBJ2-7, with D perhaps matching TRBD2 (6 bases). CDR1 MGHRA and CDR2 YSYEKL come from the germline V gene. The CDR3 has 15 amino acids. The V end was cut by 4 bases, the J end by 3 bases, with 16 bases between. The CDR3 here is CASSPGDTGGYEQYF. CDR3 sequence (DNA): TGCGCCAGCAGCCCGGGAGACACCGGAGGCTACGAGCAGTACTTC.

The J gene is TRBJ2-7, the V gene TRBV28; 9 bases match TRBD1. The V and J ends lost 7 bases and 2 bases, in that order; junction bases with no gene match: 9. Germline values: CDR1 MDHEN, CDR2 SYDVKM. The CDR3 is 15 residues long. DNA for the CDR3: TGTGCCAGCACACCCGGGGACAGGGATACCTACGAGCAGTACTTC. It codes for CASTPGDRDTYEQYF.

The V gene is TRBV10-1, the J gene TRBJ2-3, with 7 bases aligning to TRBD2. V trimming: 0 bases; J trimming: 3 bases; junction bases outside the gene matches: 0. The CDR3 consists of 14 residues. The germline V gene encodes CDR1 WNHNN and CDR2 SYGVQD (reference sequence). The chain's CDR3 is CASSESGGTDTQYF. Written as DNA, the CDR3 is TGCGCCAGCAGTGAGTCCGGGGGGACAGATACGCAGTATTTT.

The chain uses TRBV4-1 and TRBJ1-5; the D gene is possibly TRBD1 (5 bases). The CDR3 loop spans 15 amino acids. CDR1 and CDR2 (germline): MGHRA, YSYEKL. Trimming shortened V by 3 bases and J by 4 bases, and 13 bases separated the two germline ends. In DNA form, the CDR3 reads TGCGCCAGCAGCCATTCCACCCAGGGAAATCAGCCCCAGCATTTT. Protein sequence: CASSHSTQGNQPQHF.

The chain joins TRBV19 to TRBJ1-2; D possibly corresponds to TRBD1 (6 bases). Germline V lookup: CDR1 LNHDA, CDR2 SQIVND (reference sequence). V lost 3 bases and J lost 3, with 14 bases in between. The CDR3 is 15 residues long. The CDR3 region is CASSMRTGLHYGYTF. The CDR3, as DNA: TGTGCCAGTAGTATGCGTACAGGGTTACACTATGGCTACACCTTC.

DNA of the CDR3: TGTGCCAGCAGTTACTCGATGAGTTCCGAGCAGTACTTC. Protein product: CASSYSMSSEQYF. The chain has TRBV6-5 and TRBJ2-7; the D is unclear. Per the germline V gene, CDR1 is MNHEY and CDR2 is SVGAGI. The germline V and J ends were trimmed by 0 bases and 6 bases, with 9 bases remaining between them. The CDR3 is 13 amino acids.

V gene TRBV6-5 combines with J gene TRBJ2-3; perhaps TRBD1 as D (6 bases). Per germline, CDR1 MNHEY and CDR2 SVGAGI. CDR3 length: 15 residues. The V end lost 5 bases, the J end lost 0 bases, and 12 bases lay between the germline ends. CDR3 DNA sequence: TGTGCCAGCAGTCGGACAGACTCTAGCACAGATACGCAGTATTTT. Protein product: CASSRTDSSTDTQYF.

The V call is TRBV19, the J call TRBJ2-2; the D gene is possibly TRBD1 (6 bases). Trimming left V 6 bases short and J 5 bases short, with 19 bases between. The germline CDR1 and CDR2 sequences are LNHDA and SQIVND (reference sequence). CDR3 length: 16 residues. CDR3 DNA: TGTGCCAGTAGGGAACCGGGACAATACCATACCGGGGAGCTGTTTTTT. As protein: CASREPGQYHTGELFF.